These T cell receptor beta chains were read from a single sample in a study of OX40 agonist ivuxolimab in advanced cancers. Using immunoSEQ multiplex PCR, the repertoire was profiled, and TCRdb retains in-frame clones only, with some absent. Found here are some 80,000 clones, approximately 86% of them singletons; the top ten hold roughly 2%. This material consisted of CD4+ or CD8+ T cells sorted from blood, taken in a trial of the OX40 agonist ivuxolimab. The receptors were sampled from an adult with an advanced solid tumor such as melanoma, head and neck, liver or kidney cancer. Each CDR3 is given with its conserved first and last residue. Fields, in order: V gene, clone size, J gene, D gene, CDR3 DNA, CDR3 protein. A D gene is named only where the DNA matches it firmly. Not all rows give a size; the values are once, few, many and, for expanded clones, a class.

V gene: TRBV28; clone size: .; J gene: TRBJ1-2; D gene: .; CDR3 DNA: TGTGCCAGCCGGGTGGGGGCGGAGCAGAACTATGGCTACACCTTC; CDR3 protein: CASRVGAEQNYGYTF
V gene: TRBV14; clone size: .; J gene: TRBJ1-4; D gene: TRBD1; CDR3 DNA: TGTGCCAGCAGCCGAGGACAGGGAAGTGAAAAACTGTTTTTT; CDR3 protein: CASSRGQGSEKLFF
V gene: TRBV5-1; clone size: .; J gene: TRBJ2-3; D gene: .; CDR3 DNA: TGCGCCAGCACTGACACGGGGGGCCTCTCAGATACGCAGTATTTT; CDR3 protein: CASTDTGGLSDTQYF
V gene: TRBV5-1; clone size: few; J gene: TRBJ2-5; D gene: .; CDR3 DNA: TGCGCCAGCAGGCTAGAGCCGGGTGCCTTCGGGGAGACCCAGTACTTC; CDR3 protein: CASRLEPGAFGETQYF
V gene: TRBV2; clone size: .; J gene: TRBJ2-2; D gene: .; CDR3 DNA: TGTGCCAGCGCCCGGGGTTTCTCTGGTCTTACCGGGGAGCTGTTTTTT; CDR3 protein: CASARGFSGLTGELFF
V gene: TRBV7-2; clone size: .; J gene: TRBJ1-5; D gene: .; CDR3 DNA: TGTGCCAGCAGCTTATTCCCGGCAGGGGATCAGCCCCAGCATTTT; CDR3 protein: CASSLFPAGDQPQHF
V gene: TRBV9; clone size: .; J gene: TRBJ2-5; D gene: .; CDR3 DNA: TGTGCCAGCAGCCCAACGGGGCGGCTAGAGACCCAGTACTTC; CDR3 protein: CASSPTGRLETQYF
V gene: TRBV5-3; clone size: .; J gene: TRBJ1-2; D gene: TRBD1; CDR3 DNA: TGTGCCAGAAGCGGATCCGGGACAGGGGGAGACTATGGCTACACCTTC; CDR3 protein: CARSGSGTGGDYGYTF
V gene: TRBV7-2; clone size: .; J gene: TRBJ2-3; D gene: .; CDR3 DNA: TGTGCCAGCAGCTTAGCCGGTTTGGACACAGATACGCAGTATTTT; CDR3 protein: CASSLAGLDTDTQYF
V gene: TRBV2; clone size: .; J gene: TRBJ1-2; D gene: .; CDR3 DNA: TGTGCCAGCAACGAGGAGGGACGGACTATCTATGGCTACACCTTC; CDR3 protein: CASNEEGRTIYGYTF
V gene: TRBV5-4; clone size: few; J gene: TRBJ2-7; D gene: TRBD1; CDR3 DNA: TGTGCCAGCAGCTCCACAGGGGGCGAGCAGTACTTC; CDR3 protein: CASSSTGGEQYF
V gene: TRBV2; clone size: .; J gene: TRBJ2-5; D gene: TRBD2; CDR3 DNA: TGTGCCAGCAGGGCAGAGTGGAGCGGGGGGCAAGAGACCCAGTACTTC; CDR3 protein: CASRAEWSGGQETQYF
V gene: TRBV6-1; clone size: .; J gene: TRBJ1-1; D gene: .; CDR3 DNA: TGTGCCAGCAGTGAAGCGCCAGACAGGACACGGACCTTT; CDR3 protein: CASSEAPDRTRTF
V gene: TRBV30; clone size: .; J gene: TRBJ2-7; D gene: TRBD1; CDR3 DNA: TGTGCCTGGAGTGGCCTCAGGGGGCCCGGTGGGGAGCAGTACTTC; CDR3 protein: CAWSGLRGPGGEQYF
V gene: TRBV28; clone size: .; J gene: TRBJ1-2; D gene: TRBD1; CDR3 DNA: TGTGCCAGCACCACCCGCCAGGACAGGCTAAATAACTATGGCTACACCTTC; CDR3 protein: CASTTRQDRLNNYGYTF
V gene: TRBV6-5; clone size: .; J gene: TRBJ2-7; D gene: TRBD2; CDR3 DNA: TGTGCCAGCGGCACTAGCGGGGGTATCGAGCAGTACTTC; CDR3 protein: CASGTSGGIEQYF
V gene: TRBV29-1; clone size: .; J gene: TRBJ1-4; D gene: .; CDR3 DNA: TGCAGCGCGGCTAGCCGGCTCAATGAAAAACTGTTTTTT; CDR3 protein: CSAASRLNEKLFF
V gene: TRBV4-3; clone size: few; J gene: TRBJ1-3; D gene: .; CDR3 DNA: TGCGCCAGCAGCCCCGAAGTTACAGGAAACACCATATATTTT; CDR3 protein: CASSPEVTGNTIYF
V gene: TRBV2; clone size: .; J gene: TRBJ2-7; D gene: TRBD1; CDR3 DNA: TGTGCCAGCCTTCCCGGGACAGGATCGTACGAGCAGTACTTC; CDR3 protein: CASLPGTGSYEQYF
V gene: TRBV2; clone size: .; J gene: TRBJ1-2; D gene: TRBD1; CDR3 DNA: TGTGCCAGCAGCGGGGACAGTGACTATGGCTACACCTTC; CDR3 protein: CASSGDSDYGYTF
V gene: TRBV5-1; clone size: many; J gene: TRBJ1-1; D gene: .; CDR3 DNA: TGCGCCAGCAGCTTTAGAAGGGGTCCGGCGAACACTGAAGCTTTCTTT; CDR3 protein: CASSFRRGPANTEAFF
V gene: TRBV5-7; clone size: .; J gene: TRBJ1-2; D gene: TRBD1; CDR3 DNA: TGTGCCAGCAGCTTGGGGGGACAGCGACACTATGGCTACACCTTC; CDR3 protein: CASSLGGQRHYGYTF
V gene: TRBV19; clone size: .; J gene: TRBJ1-1; D gene: TRBD1; CDR3 DNA: TGTGCCAGTAGACCCAGGACAGGCTTGAGTACTGAAGCTTTCTTT; CDR3 protein: CASRPRTGLSTEAFF
V gene: TRBV4-2; clone size: .; J gene: TRBJ2-3; D gene: .; CDR3 DNA: TGTGCCAGCAGCCAAGATCGGGCTGCCGCAGATACGCAGTATTTT; CDR3 protein: CASSQDRAAADTQYF
V gene: TRBV11-2; clone size: few; J gene: TRBJ1-1; D gene: TRBD1; CDR3 DNA: TGTGCCAGCAGCGTCCAGGGGGCTGAAGCTTTCTTT; CDR3 protein: CASSVQGAEAFF
V gene: TRBV2; clone size: .; J gene: TRBJ1-6; D gene: .; CDR3 DNA: TGTGCCAGCAGGGGGGAACATAATTCACCCCTCCACTTT; CDR3 protein: CASRGEHNSPLHF
V gene: TRBV7-8; clone size: .; J gene: TRBJ2-4; D gene: .; CDR3 DNA: TGTGCCCCCCGACTTGAATGGGGAGCCAAAAACATTCAGTACTTC; CDR3 protein: CAPRLEWGAKNIQYF
V gene: TRBV5-4; clone size: once; J gene: TRBJ2-7; D gene: .; CDR3 DNA: TGTGCCGTAACTTGGCAGGGGCGCAATACCGAGCAGTACTTC; CDR3 protein: CAVTWQGRNTEQYF
V gene: TRBV15; clone size: .; J gene: TRBJ2-1; D gene: .; CDR3 DNA: TGTGCCACCAGCAGAGCCGACGGGTCCTACAATGAGCAGTTCTTC; CDR3 protein: CATSRADGSYNEQFF
V gene: TRBV7-2; clone size: .; J gene: TRBJ2-5; D gene: TRBD2; CDR3 DNA: TGTGCCAGCAGTCGAGCTGCTAGCGGGGGGGCTAAAAAGGAGACCCAGTACTTC; CDR3 protein: CASSRAASGGAKKETQYF
V gene: TRBV10-2; clone size: .; J gene: TRBJ1-1; D gene: .; CDR3 DNA: TGCGCCAGCAGTGAGGGGAGCTTAGGAGCTTTCTTT; CDR3 protein: CASSEGSLGAFF
V gene: TRBV30; clone size: few; J gene: TRBJ1-2; D gene: .; CDR3 DNA: TGTGCCTGGAGTGTACAAATTAACTATGGCTACACCTTC; CDR3 protein: CAWSVQINYGYTF
V gene: TRBV28; clone size: .; J gene: TRBJ1-2; D gene: .; CDR3 DNA: TGTGCCAGCAGCTTCAGGGGACTCAACTATGGCTACACCTTC; CDR3 protein: CASSFRGLNYGYTF
V gene: TRBV10-3; clone size: .; J gene: TRBJ2-2; D gene: TRBD1; CDR3 DNA: TGTGCCACGCTCCGACAGGGAAACACCGGGGAGCTGTTTTTT; CDR3 protein: CATLRQGNTGELFF
V gene: TRBV7-9; clone size: .; J gene: TRBJ2-5; D gene: .; CDR3 DNA: TGTGCCAGCAGCCGAACAGGAGAGACCCAGTACTTC; CDR3 protein: CASSRTGETQYF
V gene: TRBV28; clone size: once; J gene: TRBJ2-7; D gene: .; CDR3 DNA: TGTGCCAGCAGCACAGGGCCCTACGAGCAGTACTTC; CDR3 protein: CASSTGPYEQYF
V gene: TRBV2; clone size: .; J gene: TRBJ2-7; D gene: .; CDR3 DNA: TGTGCCAGCCGCGGGGACGGCTCCTACGAGCAGTACTTC; CDR3 protein: CASRGDGSYEQYF
V gene: TRBV28; clone size: .; J gene: TRBJ1-3; D gene: .; CDR3 DNA: TGTGCCAGCAGTTTACCCTCTCTTGATTGGACAGCGGCGGGAAACACCATATATTTT; CDR3 protein: CASSLPSLDWTAAGNTIYF
V gene: TRBV4-1; clone size: .; J gene: TRBJ1-1; D gene: TRBD1; CDR3 DNA: TGCGCCAGCAGTCTAGACAGGGTAGTTGGGACTGAAGCTTTCTTT; CDR3 protein: CASSLDRVVGTEAFF
V gene: TRBV19; clone size: .; J gene: TRBJ1-1; D gene: .; CDR3 DNA: TGTGCCAGTAGTATCACAGCCGACACTGAAGCTTTCTTT; CDR3 protein: CASSITADTEAFF
V gene: TRBV28; clone size: few; J gene: TRBJ1-5; D gene: .; CDR3 DNA: TGTGCCAGCAGCGGCAATCAGCCCCAGCATTTT; CDR3 protein: CASSGNQPQHF
V gene: TRBV5-3; clone size: .; J gene: TRBJ2-1; D gene: .; CDR3 DNA: TGTGCCAGAAGCTCCGGGGGAGTGGATGAGCAGTTCTTC; CDR3 protein: CARSSGGVDEQFF
V gene: TRBV5-1; clone size: .; J gene: TRBJ1-4; D gene: .; CDR3 DNA: TGCGCCAGCACCAACACGGGGGGGCTGGGTGAAAAACTGTTTTTT; CDR3 protein: CASTNTGGLGEKLFF
V gene: TRBV6-6; clone size: .; J gene: TRBJ2-1; D gene: .; CDR3 DNA: TGTGCCAGCACACCCGGGACCCAATACAATGAGCAGTTCTTC; CDR3 protein: CASTPGTQYNEQFF
V gene: TRBV5-1; clone size: .; J gene: TRBJ2-7; D gene: .; CDR3 DNA: TGCGCCAGCAGCCAGGGGGGAGCCTACGAGCAGTACTTC; CDR3 protein: CASSQGGAYEQYF
V gene: TRBV23-1; clone size: once; J gene: TRBJ2-1; D gene: TRBD2; CDR3 DNA: TGCGCCAGCAGCGGACTACAATCGGGACTAGCGGGGTGCAATGAGCAGTTCTTC; CDR3 protein: CASSGLQSGLAGCNEQFF
V gene: TRBV19; clone size: .; J gene: TRBJ1-1; D gene: .; CDR3 DNA: TGTGCCAGTAGTATCACGACAGCGAACACTGAAGCTTTCTTT; CDR3 protein: CASSITTANTEAFF